Listed below are T cell receptor beta chains from one sample, sequenced in a study of Ad26.COV2.S vaccination and SARS-CoV-2 variants. Clones were read by immunoSEQ multiplex PCR, and TCRdb kept only the in-frame ones, dropping some. The sample shows 440,000 or so clones, roughly nine tenths of them seen only once. Sequencing was performed on peripheral blood, taken in a trial of Ad26.COV2.S vaccine versus placebo. Receptor source: a person aged 18-60 years who received the Ad26.COV2.S COVID-19 vaccine or a placebo. CDR3s include the opening cysteine and the closing phenylalanine or tryptophan. Each record gives: J gene, clone size, V gene, D gene, CDR3 DNA, CDR3 protein. The D gene is left open where the match is weak. Expanded clones get a size class; other rows say once, few or many, or leave the size out.

j_gene: TRBJ2-1; abundance: NA; v_gene: TRBV19; d_gene: TRBD1; CDR3nt: TGTGCCAGTAGTATCTACGGGGACAGGGGGTTTTACAATGAGCAGTTCTTC; CDR3aa: CASSIYGDRGFYNEQFF
j_gene: TRBJ1-6; abundance: NA; v_gene: TRBV19; d_gene: NA; CDR3nt: TGTGCCAGTACGACATCGTATAATTCACCCCTCCACTTT; CDR3aa: CASTTSYNSPLHF
j_gene: TRBJ2-7; abundance: NA; v_gene: TRBV4-3; d_gene: NA; CDR3nt: TGCGCCAGCAGCCAATTTGGGGGCTATGGATACGAGCAGTACTTC; CDR3aa: CASSQFGGYGYEQYF
j_gene: TRBJ2-5; abundance: NA; v_gene: TRBV15; d_gene: NA; CDR3nt: TGTGCCACCAGCCAAGACAGTGGGACCCAGTACTTC; CDR3aa: CATSQDSGTQYF
j_gene: TRBJ1-4; abundance: NA; v_gene: TRBV28; d_gene: NA; CDR3nt: TGTGCCAGCAGTTCTACAGGACTACCGTTTTTT; CDR3aa: CASSSTGLPFF
j_gene: TRBJ2-3; abundance: NA; v_gene: TRBV4-2; d_gene: TRBD2; CDR3nt: TGTGCCAGCAGCCCTACTAGCGGAGATACGCAGTATTTT; CDR3aa: CASSPTSGDTQYF
j_gene: TRBJ1-1; abundance: once; v_gene: TRBV18; d_gene: TRBD1; CDR3nt: TGTGCCAGCTCACCCCGGGAGGGGGCTTCTGAAGCTTTCTTT; CDR3aa: CASSPREGASEAFF
j_gene: TRBJ2-3; abundance: NA; v_gene: TRBV7-8; d_gene: NA; CDR3nt: TGTGCCAGCAGCGCCGCCAGGGGTGCAGATACGCAGTATTTT; CDR3aa: CASSAARGADTQYF
j_gene: TRBJ1-3; abundance: NA; v_gene: TRBV29-1; d_gene: TRBD1; CDR3nt: TGCAGCGCAGGGACAGACAGAAGAAACACCATATATTTT; CDR3aa: CSAGTDRRNTIYF
j_gene: TRBJ2-7; abundance: once; v_gene: TRBV5-1; d_gene: NA; CDR3nt: TGCGCCAGCAGCTTGGGCGGGACCGGTACCTACGAGCAGTACTTC; CDR3aa: CASSLGGTGTYEQYF
j_gene: TRBJ2-2; abundance: NA; v_gene: TRBV27; d_gene: NA; CDR3nt: TGTGCCAGCAGTTTCCAGAACACCGGGGAGCTGTTTTTT; CDR3aa: CASSFQNTGELFF
j_gene: TRBJ2-5; abundance: NA; v_gene: TRBV30; d_gene: TRBD2; CDR3nt: TGTGCCTGGAGCGGAGCGGGCGGGAGAGGACAAGAGACCCAGTACTTC; CDR3aa: CAWSGAGGRGQETQYF
j_gene: TRBJ1-2; abundance: NA; v_gene: TRBV19; d_gene: TRBD1; CDR3nt: TGTGCCAGTAGTATTTACAGGGGGCCCCTCTATGGCTACACCTTC; CDR3aa: CASSIYRGPLYGYTF
j_gene: TRBJ1-1; abundance: NA; v_gene: TRBV18; d_gene: NA; CDR3nt: TGTGCCAGCTCGCCGGGACCCAACACTGAAGCTTTCTTT; CDR3aa: CASSPGPNTEAFF
j_gene: TRBJ1-1; abundance: NA; v_gene: TRBV19; d_gene: NA; CDR3nt: TGTGCCAGTAGTACGGGTCGGGGGCGGCTGAACACTGAAGCTTTCTTT; CDR3aa: CASSTGRGRLNTEAFF
j_gene: TRBJ1-2; abundance: NA; v_gene: TRBV6-1; d_gene: NA; CDR3nt: TGTGCCAGCAGTATCCCTACACAGCTCTCATCTGGCTACACCTTC; CDR3aa: CASSIPTQLSSGYTF
j_gene: TRBJ2-7; abundance: NA; v_gene: TRBV10-3; d_gene: NA; CDR3nt: TGTGCCATCAGTGACTCAGGGGATTTTTTCTACGAGCAGTACTTC; CDR3aa: CAISDSGDFFYEQYF
j_gene: TRBJ2-3; abundance: NA; v_gene: TRBV4-1; d_gene: TRBD2; CDR3nt: TGCGCCAGCAGCCTCAATAGCGGGAGGGCCCTAGATACGCAGTATTTT; CDR3aa: CASSLNSGRALDTQYF
j_gene: TRBJ2-1; abundance: NA; v_gene: TRBV6-6; d_gene: NA; CDR3nt: TGTGCCAGCAGTTACTCCAGCACCGGGAATGAGCAGTTCTTC; CDR3aa: CASSYSSTGNEQFF
j_gene: TRBJ1-2; abundance: NA; v_gene: TRBV5-6; d_gene: NA; CDR3nt: TGTGCCAGCAGCTTGTGGGGGGCGCGCGGCTACACCTTC; CDR3aa: CASSLWGARGYTF
j_gene: TRBJ2-2; abundance: NA; v_gene: TRBV2; d_gene: NA; CDR3nt: TGTGCCAGCAGTAGACCTGCGGGTACCGGGGAGCTGTTTTTT; CDR3aa: CASSRPAGTGELFF
j_gene: TRBJ1-1; abundance: NA; v_gene: TRBV10-3; d_gene: NA; CDR3nt: TGTGCCATCAGTGGAAGGACGGAGAACACTGAAGCTTTCTTT; CDR3aa: CAISGRTENTEAFF
j_gene: TRBJ2-1; abundance: NA; v_gene: TRBV5-6; d_gene: NA; CDR3nt: TGTGCCAGCAGCTTGTATTCCGATGAGCAGTTCTTC; CDR3aa: CASSLYSDEQFF
j_gene: TRBJ2-1; abundance: NA; v_gene: TRBV30; d_gene: NA; CDR3nt: TGTGCTCTGGATTTGGTAGGATACAATGAGCAGTTCTTC; CDR3aa: CALDLVGYNEQFF
j_gene: TRBJ2-1; abundance: NA; v_gene: TRBV24-1; d_gene: TRBD1; CDR3nt: TGTGCCACCAGTGATCCTAGCAGGGGGAATGAGCAGTTCTTC; CDR3aa: CATSDPSRGNEQFF
j_gene: TRBJ2-6; abundance: once; v_gene: TRBV7-3; d_gene: NA; CDR3nt: TGTGCCAGCAGCCTTAGTAACTCTGGGGCCAACGTCCTGACTTTC; CDR3aa: CASSLSNSGANVLTF
j_gene: TRBJ2-1; abundance: NA; v_gene: TRBV19; d_gene: NA; CDR3nt: TGTGCCAGTAGTATTAGGCTTCTCAGCCCGCAGTTCTTC; CDR3aa: CASSIRLLSPQFF
j_gene: TRBJ1-1; abundance: NA; v_gene: TRBV3-1/TRBV3-2; d_gene: NA; CDR3nt: TGTGCCAGCAGCCAAGCCCAGGTGAACACTGAAGCTTTCTTT; CDR3aa: CASSQAQVNTEAFF
j_gene: TRBJ1-5; abundance: NA; v_gene: TRBV27; d_gene: NA; CDR3nt: TGTGCCAGCAGTTTAATACCAGGGGAGCCCCAGCATTTT; CDR3aa: CASSLIPGEPQHF
j_gene: TRBJ2-2; abundance: NA; v_gene: TRBV6-1; d_gene: TRBD2; CDR3nt: TGTGCCAGCAGTGCCCGGGCTAGCGGGAACACCGGGGAGCTGTTTTTT; CDR3aa: CASSARASGNTGELFF
j_gene: TRBJ2-3; abundance: NA; v_gene: TRBV6-1; d_gene: NA; CDR3nt: TGTGCCAGCAGTGAAGGTTCAGGGACCGTTAGGGGTACGCAGTATTTT; CDR3aa: CASSEGSGTVRGTQYF
j_gene: TRBJ2-2; abundance: NA; v_gene: TRBV28; d_gene: TRBD2; CDR3nt: TGTGCTGGGCTAGCGGGAAATACCGGGGAGCTGTTTTTT; CDR3aa: CAGLAGNTGELFF
j_gene: TRBJ1-1; abundance: NA; v_gene: TRBV5-4; d_gene: NA; CDR3nt: TGTGCCAGCAGCTTGTCGCCTACAGTGAACACTGAAGCTTTCTTT; CDR3aa: CASSLSPTVNTEAFF
j_gene: TRBJ2-1; abundance: once; v_gene: TRBV6-6; d_gene: TRBD2; CDR3nt: TGTGCCAGCAGGTATAGCGGGAGTGAAAATGAGCAGTTCTTC; CDR3aa: CASRYSGSENEQFF
j_gene: TRBJ1-1; abundance: NA; v_gene: TRBV2; d_gene: NA; CDR3nt: TGTGCCAGCAGTAACTCTGAAGCTTTCTTT; CDR3aa: CASSNSEAFF
j_gene: TRBJ2-5; abundance: NA; v_gene: TRBV9; d_gene: NA; CDR3nt: TGTGCCAGCAGCGCCCAAGTGGGGGCCCAAGAGACCCAGTACTTC; CDR3aa: CASSAQVGAQETQYF
j_gene: TRBJ2-7; abundance: NA; v_gene: TRBV6-2/TRBV6-3; d_gene: NA; CDR3nt: TGTGCCAGCAGTTACCACGTGGAGGGCCCCTACGAGCAGTACTTC; CDR3aa: CASSYHVEGPYEQYF
j_gene: TRBJ2-7; abundance: NA; v_gene: TRBV7-9; d_gene: TRBD2; CDR3nt: TGTGCCAGCAGAGGGGGACTAGCGGGACACGAGCAGTACTTC; CDR3aa: CASRGGLAGHEQYF
j_gene: TRBJ2-3; abundance: NA; v_gene: TRBV18; d_gene: TRBD2; CDR3nt: TGTGCCAGCTCACCACTAAGCGGGAGGAATAAGCCCACAGATACGCAGTATTTT; CDR3aa: CASSPLSGRNKPTDTQYF
j_gene: TRBJ1-2; abundance: once; v_gene: TRBV24-1; d_gene: TRBD1; CDR3nt: TGTGCCACCAGTACAGGGGAGGGCTATGGCTACACCTTC; CDR3aa: CATSTGEGYGYTF
j_gene: TRBJ1-5; abundance: NA; v_gene: TRBV11-2; d_gene: TRBD1; CDR3nt: TGTGCCAGCAGCCCAAGGACAGGGAGAGAGGAGCCCCAGCATTTT; CDR3aa: CASSPRTGREEPQHF
j_gene: TRBJ2-7; abundance: NA; v_gene: TRBV4-3; d_gene: TRBD1; CDR3nt: TGCGCCAGCAGCCAAGGGACAGGGGAAAGCTACGAGCAGTACTTC; CDR3aa: CASSQGTGESYEQYF
j_gene: TRBJ2-7; abundance: NA; v_gene: TRBV28; d_gene: NA; CDR3nt: TGTGCCAGCAGGGACTGGATTGGGTACGAGCAGTACTTC; CDR3aa: CASRDWIGYEQYF
j_gene: TRBJ2-7; abundance: NA; v_gene: TRBV4-2; d_gene: NA; CDR3nt: TGTGCCAGCAGCCAAGTGTACGTGGGACTCCCTTACGAGCAGTACTTC; CDR3aa: CASSQVYVGLPYEQYF
j_gene: TRBJ1-2; abundance: NA; v_gene: TRBV19; d_gene: NA; CDR3nt: TGTGCCAGTAAAACCGGGACACCACCCTATGGCTACACCTTC; CDR3aa: CASKTGTPPYGYTF
j_gene: TRBJ1-1; abundance: NA; v_gene: TRBV7-8; d_gene: NA; CDR3nt: TGTGCCAGCAGCCATGGGCGAGGGAAAATTGGCCGGGAAGCTTTCTTT; CDR3aa: CASSHGRGKIGREAFF
j_gene: TRBJ2-1; abundance: once; v_gene: TRBV30; d_gene: TRBD2; CDR3nt: TGTGCCTGGAGATGGAGCGGGGGGCACCATGAGCAGTTCTTC; CDR3aa: CAWRWSGGHHEQFF
j_gene: TRBJ1-2; abundance: NA; v_gene: TRBV7-2; d_gene: TRBD1; CDR3nt: TGTGCCAGCAGCCAGTCTCCGGGACAGGGTCATGGCTACACCTTC; CDR3aa: CASSQSPGQGHGYTF
j_gene: TRBJ2-3; abundance: NA; v_gene: TRBV18; d_gene: NA; CDR3nt: TGTGCCAGCTCACCTCGAGGCACAGATACGCAGTATTTT; CDR3aa: CASSPRGTDTQYF
j_gene: TRBJ2-5; abundance: few; v_gene: TRBV7-9; d_gene: TRBD2; CDR3nt: TGTGCCAGCAGCTCGACAGCGGCGGGGGGAGAGACCCAGTACTTC; CDR3aa: CASSSTAAGGETQYF
j_gene: TRBJ2-7; abundance: few; v_gene: TRBV6-2/TRBV6-3; d_gene: NA; CDR3nt: TGTGCCAGCAGTTACGTGGCCTCCCGGCCATTCTACGAGCAGTACTTC; CDR3aa: CASSYVASRPFYEQYF
j_gene: TRBJ1-4; abundance: NA; v_gene: TRBV5-1; d_gene: NA; CDR3nt: TGCGCCAGCAGCTTTACAGGGTTGGATGAAAAACTGTTTTTT; CDR3aa: CASSFTGLDEKLFF
j_gene: TRBJ2-3; abundance: NA; v_gene: TRBV10-3; d_gene: NA; CDR3nt: TGTGCCACGCTTTTTGCAGATACGCAGTATTTT; CDR3aa: CATLFADTQYF
j_gene: TRBJ1-5; abundance: NA; v_gene: TRBV30; d_gene: NA; CDR3nt: TGTGCCTGGAGTGGCAGTCTGGGCAGCTATAGCAATCAGCCCCAGCATTTT; CDR3aa: CAWSGSLGSYSNQPQHF
j_gene: TRBJ1-5; abundance: NA; v_gene: TRBV6-1; d_gene: NA; CDR3nt: TGTGCCAGCAGTGAAAGGGGTCAGGGTCATCAGCCCCAGCATTTT; CDR3aa: CASSERGQGHQPQHF
j_gene: TRBJ2-1; abundance: NA; v_gene: TRBV24-1; d_gene: NA; CDR3nt: TGTGCCACTACGGCCAAAAGGAATGAGCAGTTCTTC; CDR3aa: CATTAKRNEQFF
j_gene: TRBJ1-2; abundance: once; v_gene: TRBV3-1/TRBV3-2; d_gene: TRBD1; CDR3nt: TGTGCCAGCAGCCACTTGGGACAGGGGGGAGGTGGCTACACCTTC; CDR3aa: CASSHLGQGGGGYTF
j_gene: TRBJ1-1; abundance: NA; v_gene: TRBV3-1/TRBV3-2; d_gene: NA; CDR3nt: TGTGCCAGCAGCCAGTCGGACAGGAACACTGAAGCTTTCTTT; CDR3aa: CASSQSDRNTEAFF
j_gene: TRBJ1-1; abundance: NA; v_gene: TRBV30; d_gene: TRBD1; CDR3nt: TGTGCCTGGAGCCCCGGACAGGGAGACACTGAAGCTTTCTTT; CDR3aa: CAWSPGQGDTEAFF